The clone carrying this T cell receptor beta chain was counted between two and nine times. Its target is not known. This record comes from a study of beta chain features in type 1 diabetes. Overall study findings and caveats: A pattern of fewer insertions and more deletions at VDJ junctions was seen in type 1 diabetes patients.

CDR1 LNHDA and CDR2 SQIVND come from the germline V gene (reference sequence). The length of the CDR3 is 14 residues. The germline V and J ends were trimmed by 4 bases and 6 bases, with 13 bases remaining between them. As every portion of the isolated RNA was reverse transcribed, the sequencing read expressed TCRB transcripts. Some clones are missing from TCRdb's copy, which holds only in-frame ones; the method was immunoSEQ multiplex PCR. Of 150,000 to 180,000 clones in the sample, about 8.1% were seen once. Sequencing was performed on central memory CD4+ T cells from blood. The clonotype comes from a man in his late teens or twenties in good health. The V call is TRBV19, the J call TRBJ2-1; D might be TRBD2 (6 bases). Written as DNA, the CDR3 is TGTGCCAGTAGTAAGTGGGAGGCCGGCAATGAGCAGTTCTTC. It yields the protein CASSKWEAGNEQFF.